A selection of T cell receptor beta chains follows, all from one sample in a study of post-analysis software for immune sequencing data. TCRdb reprocessed the PCR reads with MiXCR, giving one entry per CDR3 protein. The sample consists of approximately 690,000 distinct CDR3 sequences, more than 50% of them appearing once. Sequenced material: blood. The receptors stem from a girl aged 2 to 9 with multiple sclerosis. The CDR3 runs from the conserved cysteine through the conserved F or W. The D gene is left open where the match is weak. Some rows mark clone size as missing; the rest say once, few, many or name a class of expanded clone.

V: TRBV5-6
D: -
J: TRBJ2-1
size: few
DNA: TGTGCCAGCAGCCTGACCCATGAGCAGTTCTTC
CDR3: CASSLTHEQFF

V: TRBV7-2
D: TRBD1
J: TRBJ2-7
size: few
DNA: TGTGCCAGCAGCCCAACCCAGGGGGCCGACTACGAGCAGTACTTC
CDR3: CASSPTQGADYEQYF

V: TRBV20-1
D: TRBD1
J: TRBJ1-5
size: once
DNA: TGCAGTACAGGGGGGGGTAAAGGTCAGCCCCAGCATTTT
CDR3: CSTGGGKGQPQHF

V: TRBV20-1
D: -
J: TRBJ1-6
size: -
DNA: TGCAGTGCTGCTCGGGGGGATGCACCCCTCCACTTT
CDR3: CSAARGDAPLHF

V: TRBV7-2
D: -
J: TRBJ2-6
size: few
DNA: TGTGCCAGCAGCATTCAGAACTCTGGGGCCAACGTCCTGACTTTC
CDR3: CASSIQNSGANVLTF

V: TRBV6-2/TRBV6-3
D: TRBD1
J: TRBJ2-6
size: -
DNA: TGTGCCAGCAGTTACGATCGGACAGGGGCCTCTGTGGGGGCCAACGTCCTGACTTTC
CDR3: CASSYDRTGASVGANVLTF

V: TRBV29-1
D: -
J: TRBJ2-1
size: -
DNA: TGCAGCGTTGTGTCGGGACCCTCCTACAATGAGCAGTTCTTC
CDR3: CSVVSGPSYNEQFF

V: TRBV15
D: TRBD2
J: TRBJ2-2
size: few
DNA: TGTGCCACCAGCAGAGATCGTAGCGGGAAGTTCGTCGGGGAGCTGTTTTTT
CDR3: CATSRDRSGKFVGELFF

V: TRBV15
D: -
J: TRBJ1-4
size: -
DNA: TGTGCCACCAGCAGAGGGGACTTCCTAGGGGAAAAACTGTTTTTT
CDR3: CATSRGDFLGEKLFF

V: TRBV5-1
D: -
J: TRBJ2-4
size: -
DNA: TGCGCCAGCAGCTTCCGGACAAGGGACATTCAGTACTTC
CDR3: CASSFRTRDIQYF

V: TRBV30
D: -
J: TRBJ2-7
size: -
DNA: TGTGCCTCCAGAGGGAACTATTACGAGCAGTACTTC
CDR3: CASRGNYYEQYF

V: TRBV12-3/TRBV12-4
D: -
J: TRBJ1-2
size: -
DNA: TGTGCCAGCAGTTTAGCCCCAAGAGGGGATAATGGCTACACCTTC
CDR3: CASSLAPRGDNGYTF

V: TRBV5-1
D: TRBD1
J: TRBJ2-5
size: -
DNA: TGCGCCAGCAGTCCCGGGACAGGGTTTGGAGAGACCCAGTACTTC
CDR3: CASSPGTGFGETQYF

V: TRBV27
D: -
J: TRBJ2-7
size: once
DNA: TGTGCCAGCAGTTTTGCGGGACGGACCTACGAGCAGTACTTC
CDR3: CASSFAGRTYEQYF

V: TRBV10-1
D: -
J: TRBJ1-1
size: -
DNA: TGCGCCAGCAGTGCGGACACAGCGAACACTGAAGCTTTCTTT
CDR3: CASSADTANTEAFF

V: TRBV10-3
D: -
J: TRBJ2-5
size: few
DNA: TGTGCCATCAGTGGCCCGCAAGAGACCCAGTACTTC
CDR3: CAISGPQETQYF

V: TRBV7-2
D: -
J: TRBJ1-1
size: -
DNA: TGTGCCAGCAGCTTAGCGCATTCCGGGTCTCGGGCTTTCTTT
CDR3: CASSLAHSGSRAFF

V: TRBV5-1
D: -
J: TRBJ1-2
size: -
DNA: TGCGCCAGCAGGGTCGGGGAAGACTATGGCTACACCTTC
CDR3: CASRVGEDYGYTF

V: TRBV12-3/TRBV12-4
D: -
J: TRBJ1-6
size: -
DNA: TGTGCCAGCAGTCATGGGTATTCACCCCTCCACTTT
CDR3: CASSHGYSPLHF

V: TRBV6-2/TRBV6-3
D: TRBD1
J: TRBJ2-5
size: -
DNA: TGTGCCAGCAGCGATGGACAGGTCAAAGAGACCCAGTACTTC
CDR3: CASSDGQVKETQYF

V: TRBV20-1
D: -
J: TRBJ2-1
size: few
DNA: TGCAGTGCTAGAGATCTCGCGACTATTCTTCGGGGTGAGCAGTTCTTC
CDR3: CSARDLATILRGEQFF

V: TRBV24-1
D: -
J: TRBJ2-3
size: few
DNA: TGTGCCACCAGTGATTTTACCCCAGGAGAAGTCACAGATACGCAGTATTTT
CDR3: CATSDFTPGEVTDTQYF

V: TRBV12-3/TRBV12-4
D: TRBD2
J: TRBJ2-7
size: -
DNA: TGTGCCAGCAGTTTAAGTATGGCTAGCGGTACCTACGAGCAGTACTTC
CDR3: CASSLSMASGTYEQYF

V: TRBV11-3
D: -
J: TRBJ2-7
size: -
DNA: TGTGCCAGCAGCTCGAGGGGGGTGCAGTACTTC
CDR3: CASSSRGVQYF

V: TRBV29-1
D: -
J: TRBJ1-2
size: -
DNA: TGCAGCGTAGTAGCCGTGGGTGGCGGCTACACCTTC
CDR3: CSVVAVGGGYTF

V: TRBV7-2
D: -
J: TRBJ2-7
size: -
DNA: TGTGCCAGCAGCTTAGGCCCAGTGGGGTACGAGCAGTACTTC
CDR3: CASSLGPVGYEQYF

V: TRBV6-6
D: -
J: TRBJ1-2
size: -
DNA: TGTGCCAGCAGTTACAAGGACGGCTACACCTTC
CDR3: CASSYKDGYTF